A single sample is the source of the 23 T cell receptor beta chains below, sequenced in a study of blood T cells in healthy people across ages. The use of a sample-barcoded 5' primer and a J-beta primer mix characterized a second PCR of about 7 to 12 cycles. One entry per CDR3 protein results from TCRdb running MiXCR on the 5' RACE reads. The repertoire has approximately 290,000 distinct CDR3 sequences, roughly 26% of them found once; the top ten carry approximately 29%. The sample taken for sequencing was blood. These receptors were collected from a woman between 70 and 85 years old in good health.

The chain uses TRBV29-1 and TRBJ2-5, with 9 bases aligning to TRBD2. The J call could be wrong; TRBJ2-1 is a better fit for the DNA end. The germline V gene encodes CDR1 SQVTM and CDR2 ANQGSEA. This CDR3 has 14 residues. The CDR3 protein is CSVGPSGALNEQFF. The CDR3 DNA sequence: TGCAGCGTTGGCCCTAGCGGGGCCTTAAATGAGCAGTTCTTC.

V gene TRBV12-5 combines with J gene TRBJ2-6; no firm D call. Trimming stripped 9 bases from V and 1 base from J, with 7 bases between. The length of the CDR3 is 13 residues. In germline, CDR1 is LGHNT, CDR2 FRNRAP. This CDR3 is CASGPSGANVLTF. DNA of the CDR3: TGTGCTAGCGGCCCGTCTGGGGCCAACGTCCTGACTTTC.

On this clonotype itself: As the CDR3 is not closed by the conserved phenylalanine or tryptophan, this likely results from a read error. The V and J genes are TRBV20-1 and TRBJ2-1; 8 positions agree with TRBD2. V trimming: 4 bases; J trimming: 4 bases; junction bases outside the gene matches: 12. CDR3 length: 16 amino acids. Germline CDR1 reads DFQATT; CDR2 reads SNEGSKA (reference sequence). CDR3 sequence (DNA): TGCAGTGCTATCTCAAGCTTTAGCGGGATATACAATGAGCAGTTCCTC. This gives the protein CSAISSFSGIYNEQFL.

The rearrangement uses TRBV7-9 and TRBJ2-3; D is perhaps TRBD2 (6 bases). Trimming stripped 4 bases from V and 2 bases from J, with 13 bases between. The CDR3 sequence is 15 residues long. Per germline, CDR1 SEHNR and CDR2 FQNEAQ (reference sequence). DNA for the CDR3: TGTGCCAGCAGCTCTGGGGAGGTCTCCACAGATACGCAGTATTTT. Amino acids: CASSSGEVSTDTQYF.

The chain employs TRBV29-1 and TRBJ2-1, with 8 bases aligning to TRBD2. The germline gives CDR1 SQVTM, CDR2 ANQGSEA. This CDR3 region has 11 residues. Trimming at V came to 6 bases and at J to 7 bases, leaving 2 bases not matched to a gene. The CDR3 DNA follows: TGCAGCGTCGGGGGGGGTAATGAGCAGTTCTTC. It yields the protein CSVGGGNEQFF.

The chain couples TRBV7-8 to TRBJ1-2; D possibly corresponds to TRBD1 (5 bases). V was shortened by 1 base and J by 7 bases, with 16 bases between the two germline ends. The CDR3 extends over 15 amino acids. Germline V gives CDR1 SGHVS, CDR2 FQNEAQ. The CDR3 coding sequence is TGTGCCAGCAGCTTAGACACAGGCAGGGTGGTTGGCTACACCTTC. This sequence encodes CASSLDTGRVVGYTF.

Here the CDR3 DNA reads TGTGCCAGCAGCTTAGAGGTAGCGGGAGTCTCTGAGACCCAGTACTTC. It specifies CASSLEVAGVSETQYF. The rearrangement joins TRBV11-1 to TRBJ2-5; 9 bases map to TRBD2. The CDR3 runs 16 residues. J lost 5 bases, V lost 1 base, and 8 bases had no gene match. Looked up from germline, CDR1 is SGHAT and CDR2 is FQDESV (reference sequence).

This clonotype was observed a few times. This rearrangement joins TRBV24-1 to TRBJ1-5; 9 bases match TRBD1. The CDR3 loop spans 16 amino acids. CDR1 is KGHDR, CDR2 SFDVKD, per germline. Trimming removed 4 bases from V and 6 bases from J; junction bases left unmatched: 9. The CDR3 here is CATSESGQGVGQPQHF. For the CDR3, the DNA is TGTGCCACCAGTGAATCGGGACAGGGAGTAGGTCAGCCCCAGCATTTT.

This clonotype has a handful of counts. The junction and the germline gene differ at one end; a read error may be behind it. The rearrangement joins TRBV7-2 to TRBJ2-7, with 7 positions matching TRBD1. The germline CDR1 and CDR2 sequences are SGHTA and FQGNSA. This CDR3 contains 17 residues. The CDR3, as DNA: TGTTCCAGCAGCTCCCTTAGGGGGACAGAAAGCCGCTACGAGCAGTACTTC. Its translation: CSSSSLRGTESRYEQYF.

The gene calls are TRBV12-3 or TRBV12-4 and TRBJ2-6; maybe TRBD2 (6 bases). V dropped 3 bases and J dropped 2 bases, with 8 bases sitting between them. The CDR3 has 15 residues. The DNA of the CDR3 is TGTGCCAGCAGTTTGCGGGGAGCTGGGGCCAACGTCCTGACTTTC. Protein: CASSLRGAGANVLTF.

J is TRBJ1-3 and V is TRBV20-1; the D gene is possibly TRBD1 (5 bases). This CDR3 region has 14 residues. Trimming cost V 4 bases and J 3 bases, with 13 bases left between them. Germline values: CDR1 DFQATT, CDR2 SNEGSKA (reference sequence). CDR3 sequence: CSAKTQGNGNTIYF. The CDR3 DNA is TGCAGTGCTAAGACTCAGGGTAATGGAAACACCATATATTTT.

In this sample, this clonotype turned up a few times. The J gene is TRBJ2-5, the V gene TRBV24-1; possibly TRBD2 for D (5 bases). Germline lookup yields CDR1 KGHDR and CDR2 SFDVKD. Trimming pared 3 bases from V and 5 bases from J, leaving 12 bases between. The CDR3 has 14 residues. In DNA form, the CDR3 reads TGTGCCACCAGTGATCGATTGTCGGGGGAGACCCAGTACTTC. Its translation is CATSDRLSGETQYF.

This clonotype was detected ten times or more. The V gene is TRBV6-5, the J gene TRBJ2-1, with 8 nucleotides matching TRBD1. This CDR3 has 15 residues. The germline V gene encodes CDR1 MNHEY and CDR2 SVGAGI. V dropped 6 bases and J dropped 6; count of bases not matched to a gene: 10. In DNA, the CDR3 is TGTGCCAGCAGACAAGACAGGGGCCTGGGCAATGAGCAGTTCTTC. Its translation is CASRQDRGLGNEQFF.

This clonotype was counted only a few times. This may come from a read error, since a much larger clone is one base off. The CDR3 does not end in the conserved phenylalanine or tryptophan, so this is likely a read error. The gene calls are TRBV7-9 and TRBJ1-4; 10 bases fit TRBD1. With 5 bases clipped from V and 10 bases from J, the junction kept 10 bases outside the gene matches. This CDR3 contains 15 residues. Germline V lookup: CDR1 SEHNR, CDR2 FQNEAQ (reference sequence). The CDR3 loop is CASSGFRDRGGKLFS. CDR3 nucleotide sequence: TGTGCCAGCAGCGGCTTCCGGGACAGGGGCGGAAAACTGTTTTCT.

This clonotype has a handful of counts. The genes are TRBV11-2 and TRBJ2-2, with 8 nucleotides matching TRBD2. The CDR3 consists of 15 residues. V gave up 5 bases and J gave up 6 bases; unmatched junction bases: 8. The germline V gene encodes CDR1 SGHAT and CDR2 FQNNGV. The CDR3 loop is CASSVAGTSSGELFF. The CDR3 DNA reads TGTGCCAGCAGCGTGGCCGGGACTAGTTCCGGGGAGCTGTTTTTT.

The chain recombines TRBV4-1 with TRBJ1-4; TRBD1 might be the D (5 bases). CDR1 is MGHRA, CDR2 YSYEKL, per germline. CDR3 size: 18 residues. V was trimmed by 1 base and J by 0 bases, leaving 15 bases between them. CDR3 nucleotide sequence: TGCGCCAGCAGCCAAGCACCTCAAGGGACCGCAACTAATGAAAAACTGTTTTTT. Protein sequence: CASSQAPQGTATNEKLFF.

The CDR3 protein is CASMRLAPHNEQFF. DNA for the CDR3: TGTGCCAGCATGAGACTAGCACCTCACAATGAGCAGTTCTTC. The chain uses TRBV2 and TRBJ2-1; 7 bases align to TRBD2. Trimming removed 7 bases from V and 5 bases from J; junction bases left unmatched: 8. CDR1 is SNHLY, CDR2 FYNNEI, per germline. CDR3 length: 14 amino acids.

The table lists this clonotype with a few counts. The chain has TRBV7-2 and TRBJ2-2; no firm D call. The CDR3 totals 11 residues. The germline gives CDR1 SGHTA, CDR2 FQGNSA. The V gene lost 5 bases and the J gene lost 7 bases, with 5 bases spanning the gap. The CDR3 nucleotides read TGTGCCAGCAGCCGTTACGGGGAGCTGTTTTTT. Its translation: CASSRYGELFF.

V and J are TRBV29-1 and TRBJ1-2; D possibly corresponds to TRBD1 (6 bases). Germline V gene lookup returns CDR1 SQVTM and CDR2 ANQGSEA. The CDR3 runs to 12 residues. With 7 bases removed from V and 8 bases from J, the gap between germline ends came to 17 bases. CDR3 nucleotides: TGCAGCGCCGGAGGGGGACTGGGGGGCTACACCTTC. Its protein product is CSAGGGLGGYTF. Combining the CDR3 with reference TRBV29-1 and TRBJ1-2 gives the whole variable domain SAVISQKPSRDICQRGTSLTIQCQVDSQVTMMFWYRQQPGQSLTLIATANQGSEATYESGFVIDKFPISRPNLTFSTLTVSNMSPEDSSIYLCSAGGGLGGYTFGSGTRLTVV.

This clonotype turned up a few times. The chain combines TRBV15 with TRBJ1-2, with D uncertain. This CDR3 spans 13 amino acids. V was clipped by 5 bases and J by 3 bases, with 10 bases between them. Germline V gives CDR1 LNHNV, CDR2 YYDKDF (reference sequence). CDR3 coding DNA: TGTGCCACCAGCCCGACGGCGGACTATGGCTACACCTTC. It translates to CATSPTADYGYTF.

This clonotype came up many times. The V call is TRBV2, the J call TRBJ1-4, with D possibly matching TRBD1 (5 bases). Germline CDR1 and CDR2: SNHLY and FYNNEI. Trimming shortened V by 6 bases and J by 5 bases, and 13 bases separated the two germline ends. This CDR3 has 14 amino acids. The CDR3 protein is CASRMQGVNEKLFF. The DNA of the CDR3 is TGTGCCAGCAGGATGCAGGGCGTCAATGAAAAACTGTTTTTT.

The rearrangement uses TRBV6-1 and TRBJ2-7; possibly TRBD1 or TRBD2 for D (5 bases each). Germline V gives CDR1 MNHNS, CDR2 SASEGT. V was trimmed by 5 bases and J by 3 bases, leaving 20 bases between them. The CDR3 is made up of 16 amino acids. The CDR3, as DNA: TGTGCCAGCAGTTCGGGACCGCGGACGATTGGCTACGAGCAGTACTTC. Translating it yields CASSSGPRTIGYEQYF.

V is TRBV20-1 and J is TRBJ2-7; TRBD1 aligns across 7 bases. CDR3 length equals 13 residues. The V and J ends lost 3 bases and 5 bases, in that order; junction bases with no gene match: 7. Germline CDR1 and CDR2: DFQATT and SNEGSKA (reference sequence). DNA of the CDR3: TGCAGTGCTAGGAATGACAGGGTCCACGAGCAGTACTTC. Its protein is CSARNDRVHEQYF.